These 26 T cell receptor beta chains were all obtained from the same sample, sequenced in a study of T cells in localized non-small cell lung cancer. TCRdb's copy holds only in-frame clones and misses some; the assay was immunoSEQ multiplex PCR. In the table there are approximately 35,000 clones, approximately 90% of which are singletons. The source material was peripheral blood mononuclear cells, sampled before any cancer treatment. The source is a female donor over 55 with stage II lung adenocarcinoma.

In regard to this clone: At one end the junction does not follow the germline gene, possibly because of a read error. This chain connects TRBV28 to TRBJ2-2; 7 bases fit TRBD1. The CDR3 extends over 14 amino acids. Germline values: CDR1 MDHEN, CDR2 SYDVKM. CDR3 protein: CASILQGITGELFF. The CDR3 nucleotides are TGTGCCAGCATTTTACAGGGGATCACCGGGGAGCTGTTTTTT.

V gene TRBV19 combines with J gene TRBJ1-1; 8 nucleotides align to TRBD1. CDR1 is LNHDA, CDR2 SQIVND, per germline (reference sequence). V shed 4 bases, J shed 2 bases, and the junction held 9 bases outside the gene matches. The CDR3 length is 16 residues. Written as DNA, the CDR3 is TGTGCCAGTAGTACGGGGGGGACAGGACGAAACACTGAAGCTTTCTTT. Residues: CASSTGGTGRNTEAFF. Variable domain in full (rest from reference TRBV19 and TRBJ1-1): DGGITQSPKYLFRKEGQNVTLSCEQNLNHDAMYWYRQDPGQGLRLIYYSQIVNDFQKGDIAEGYSVSREKKESFPLTVTSAQKNPTAFYLCASSTGGTGRNTEAFFGQGTRLTVV.

Concerning this clone: Other DNA sequences in this specimen translate into the identical CDR3. CDR3 coding DNA: TGCGCCAGCAGCTTGGACAGGGGAGGTGAAAAACTGTTTTTT. It yields the protein CASSLDRGGEKLFF. V gene TRBV5-1 combines with J gene TRBJ1-4; 7 bases are a match to TRBD1. Per germline, CDR1 SGHRS and CDR2 YFSETQ. V was clipped by 0 bases and J by 7 bases; unmatched bases: 3. The CDR3 has 14 amino acids.

The CDR3 sequence is CASSVGDYGGETQYF. CDR3 sequence (DNA): TGTGCCAGCAGCGTAGGGGACTACGGAGGGGAGACCCAGTACTTC. The chain links TRBV9 to TRBJ2-5, with 7 positions matching TRBD2. Germline-derived CDR1 and CDR2 are SGDLS and YYNGEE. V lost 0 bases to trimming and J lost 5 bases; unmatched junction nucleotides: 7. The CDR3 covers 15 residues. The full variable domain, rest sourced from reference TRBV9 and TRBJ2-5, is DSGVTQTPKHLITATGQRVTLRCSPRSGDLSVYWYQQSLDQGLQFLIQYYNGEERAKGNILERFSAQQFPDLHSELNLSSLELGDSALYFCASSVGDYGGETQYFGPGTRLLVL.

The chain joins TRBV6-1 to TRBJ1-2; 8 positions match TRBD1. Looked up from germline, CDR1 is MNHNS and CDR2 is SASEGT. With V trimmed by 3 bases and J by 4 bases, 7 bases remained unmatched. The CDR3 runs to 15 residues. DNA for the CDR3: TGTGCCAGCAGTGAGCGGCAGGGGGCCGGCTATGGCTACACCTTC. Residues: CASSERQGAGYGYTF.

This chain joins TRBV5-4 and TRBJ2-1; 11 nucleotides line up with TRBD2. The CDR3 contains 15 residues. With 2 bases clipped from V and 7 bases from J, the junction kept 5 bases outside the gene matches. Germline CDR1 SGHNT, CDR2 YYREEE (reference sequence). The DNA of the CDR3 is TGTGCCAGCAGCTTAACTAGCGGGAGTAGTAATGAGCAGTTCTTC. Amino acids: CASSLTSGSSNEQFF.

V and J are TRBV5-4 and TRBJ2-3; D is possibly TRBD1 (5 bases). Trimming took off 0 bases at V and 1 base at J, with 15 bases between the two ends. The CDR3 consists of 17 residues. Per the germline V gene, CDR1 is SGHNT and CDR2 is YYREEE (reference sequence). The CDR3 reads CASSLAGSKGGTDTQYF. CDR3 nucleotides: TGTGCCAGCAGCTTGGCCGGGTCCAAAGGGGGCACAGATACGCAGTATTTT.

This rearrangement joins TRBV2 to TRBJ1-5; the match to TRBD1 covers 8 bases. The germline V gene has CDR1 SNHLY and CDR2 FYNNEI. Trimming cost V 5 bases and J 5 bases; bases outside gene matches: 11. The CDR3 runs to 16 residues. CDR3 DNA sequence: TGTGCCAGCAGTTTTAACCGGGACAGGCTTCATCAGCCCCAGCATTTT. This sequence encodes CASSFNRDRLHQPQHF.

The chain recombines TRBV16 with TRBJ2-4; D is perhaps TRBD2 (6 bases). Germline CDR1 and CDR2: KGHSY and FQNENV. This CDR3 has 16 amino acids. V gave up 3 bases and J gave up 0 bases, with 12 bases separating them. CDR3 residues: CASSHLREVAKNIQYF. As DNA, the CDR3 is TGTGCCAGCAGCCATCTCAGGGAGGTAGCCAAAAACATTCAGTACTTC.

The chain is built from TRBV9 and TRBJ2-1; 11 bases align to TRBD1. V lost 0 bases and J lost 1; bases outside the gene matches: 6. CDR3 length: 18 amino acids. Germline V gene data show CDR1 as SGDLS and CDR2 as YYNGEE. The CDR3 DNA follows: TGTGCCAGCAGCGTAGCAGGGACAGGGGGAAGTTCCTACAATGAGCAGTTCTTC. Amino acids: CASSVAGTGGSSYNEQFF.

V usage is TRBV7-3 and J usage is TRBJ1-1; D not resolved. Germline-derived CDR1 and CDR2 are SGHTA and FQGTGA. V lost 2 bases and J lost 4, with 14 bases in between. The CDR3 is 15 residues long. Written as DNA, the CDR3 is TGTGCCAGCAGCTTATATGGTTTTTCGAGCACTGAAGCTTTCTTT. Protein: CASSLYGFSSTEAFF.

V gene TRBV7-8 combines with J gene TRBJ2-1; D is ambiguous. CDR1 and CDR2 from the germline V gene are SGHVS and FQNEAQ. Trimming pared 3 bases from V and 0 bases from J, leaving 15 bases between. The CDR3 runs to 17 residues. For the CDR3, the DNA is TGTGCCAGCAGCTTGGACGGGCATCCGAGCTCCTACAATGAGCAGTTCTTC. Translation gives CASSLDGHPSSYNEQFF.

CDR3 nucleotide sequence: TGTGCCAGCAGTTTTGGGAGGCGGTTGAACACTGAAGCTTTCTTT. Protein: CASSFGRRLNTEAFF. The gene calls are TRBV27 and TRBJ1-1; the D is unclear. Between the trimmed V and J ends, which lost 3 bases and 0 bases, there was a span of 11 bases. Germline CDR1 is MNHEY and CDR2 is SMNVEV (reference sequence). The CDR3 has 15 residues.

Only one count was recorded for this clone. The rearrangement uses TRBV4-2 and TRBJ2-7; 7 bases fit TRBD1. J lost 4 bases, V lost 4 bases, and 10 bases had no gene match. The V gene's germline CDR1 is LGHNA and CDR2 YNFKEQ. This CDR3 is built from 15 residues. CDR3: CASSPSEGAHYEQYF. Written as DNA, the CDR3 is TGTGCCAGCAGCCCATCAGAGGGGGCGCATTACGAGCAGTACTTC.

This clone has a single count. The rearrangement links TRBV15 to TRBJ2-5, with D perhaps matching TRBD1 (6 bases). CDR3 length: 14 amino acids. Germline V lookup: CDR1 LNHNV, CDR2 YYDKDF (reference sequence). V lost 3 bases, J lost 2 bases, and 10 bases lay in between. This chain's CDR3 is CATSSGQPQETQYF. CDR3 coding DNA: TGTGCCACCAGCAGCGGACAGCCTCAAGAGACCCAGTACTTC. Complete variable domain (other parts from reference TRBV15 and TRBJ2-5): DAMVIQNPRYQVTQFGKPVTLSCSQTLNHNVMYWYQQKSSQAPKLLFHYYDKDFNNEADTPDNFQSRRPNTSFCFLDIRSPGLGDTAMYLCATSSGQPQETQYFGPGTRLLVL.

The V gene is TRBV5-5, the J gene TRBJ1-5, with D perhaps matching TRBD1 (6 bases). Trimming removed 2 bases at V and 0 bases at J, with 12 bases between. Germline CDR1 SGHKS, CDR2 YYEKEE (reference sequence). This CDR3 is built from 16 residues. CDR3 loop: CASSFLSGDSNQPQHF. CDR3 coding DNA: TGTGCCAGCAGCTTTTTGTCAGGGGATAGCAATCAGCCCCAGCATTTT. The full variable domain, completed using reference TRBV5-5 and TRBJ1-5, is DAGVTQSPTHLIKTRGQQVTLRCSPISGHKSVSWYQQVLGQGPQFIFQYYEKEERGRGNFPDRFSARQFPNYSSELNVNALLLGDSALYLCASSFLSGDSNQPQHFGDGTRLSIL.

This sequence joins TRBV7-9 and TRBJ1-2; D gene ambiguous. The CDR3 totals 15 residues. Trimming shortened V by 3 bases and J by 8 bases, and 19 bases separated the two germline ends. Germline V gene sequence: CDR1 SEHNR, CDR2 FQNEAQ (reference sequence). This CDR3 is CASSLASPRRSGYTF. CDR3 bases: TGTGCCAGCAGCTTGGCCAGCCCCCGGCGGTCAGGCTACACCTTC.

This chain links TRBV2 with TRBJ1-6; TRBD1 agrees at 8 bases. The CDR3 has 14 residues. Germline V gives CDR1 SNHLY, CDR2 FYNNEI. V lost 4 bases to trimming and J lost 7 bases; unmatched junction nucleotides: 3. The CDR3 loop is CASSAGTGNSPLHF. The CDR3 nucleotides are TGTGCCAGCAGTGCCGGGACAGGAAATTCACCCCTCCACTTT.

DNA for the CDR3: TGTGCCAGCAGCCAAGAGGGGGGAAACACTGAAGCTTTCTTT. The encoded protein is CASSQEGGNTEAFF. The gene calls are TRBV4-2 and TRBJ1-1; TRBD1 might be the D (5 bases). Germline V gives CDR1 LGHNA, CDR2 YNFKEQ. Trimming stripped 0 bases from V and 2 bases from J, with 7 bases between. There are 14 residues in the CDR3.

This chain connects TRBV7-2 to TRBJ2-3; 7 nucleotides line up with TRBD1. The ends lost 1 base at V and 0 bases at J; junction bases unmatched: 1. Germline V gene data show CDR1 as SGHTA and CDR2 as FQGNSA. CDR3 length equals 15 residues. CDR3 protein: CASSLGQGSTDTQYF. For the CDR3, the DNA is TGTGCCAGCAGCTTAGGACAGGGTAGCACAGATACGCAGTATTTT.

The chain employs TRBV5-4 and TRBJ1-2; 7 bases agree with TRBD1. CDR3 length: 15 amino acids. Unmatched junction bases numbered 5, after V lost 3 bases and J lost 0 bases. Germline loops: CDR1 SGHNT, CDR2 YYREEE (reference sequence). CDR3: CASSSVTGPNYGYTF. The CDR3 DNA is TGTGCCAGCAGCTCGGTGACAGGGCCTAACTATGGCTACACCTTC.

CDR3 nucleotides: TGTGCCAGCAGTTTTTCCCGGGGGAATGAGCAGTTCTTC. Translation gives CASSFSRGNEQFF. The chain combines TRBV6-5 with TRBJ2-1; maybe TRBD2 (6 bases). V shed 4 bases and J shed 7 bases, with 11 bases lying between them. This CDR3 has 13 residues. CDR1 is MNHEY and CDR2 is SVGAGI in the germline V gene.

The J gene is TRBJ1-5, the V gene TRBV28; the D gene is possibly TRBD1 (5 bases). The CDR3 loop spans 14 amino acids. CDR1 is MDHEN and CDR2 is SYDVKM in the germline V gene. Trimming removed 3 bases from V and 4 bases from J, with 10 bases in between. CDR3 residues: CASSLGVRNQPQHF. CDR3 nucleotides: TGTGCCAGCAGTTTGGGGGTGCGGAATCAGCCCCAGCATTTT.

This clone was observed once. V usage is TRBV9 and J usage is TRBJ1-3; D is perhaps TRBD1 (6 bases). Between the trimmed V and J ends, which lost 4 bases and 0 bases, there was a span of 11 bases. The CDR3 extends over 15 amino acids. Looked up from germline, CDR1 is SGDLS and CDR2 is YYNGEE. CDR3 nucleotide sequence: TGTGCCAGCAGCTCCAGGGACAACTCTGGAAACACCATATATTTT. Translating it yields CASSSRDNSGNTIYF.

The chain couples TRBV30 to TRBJ1-1, with 8 bases aligning to TRBD1. The germline gives CDR1 GTSNPN, CDR2 SVGIG (reference sequence). V gave up 8 bases and J gave up 1 base; unmatched junction bases: 12. The CDR3 is 15 amino acids. CDR3 in DNA: TGTGCCGCCCCCGGGGACAGGTATCCGAACACTGAAGCTTTCTTT. Its translation: CAAPGDRYPNTEAFF.

The DNA for the CDR3 is TGTGCCAGCAGCTTAGCCTCGACCAATCAGCCCCAGCATTTT. This gives the protein CASSLASTNQPQHF. The chain links TRBV7-8 to TRBJ1-5; no definite D call. Germline V gene lookup returns CDR1 SGHVS and CDR2 FQNEAQ. The V gene lost 0 bases and the J gene lost 3 bases, with 6 bases spanning the gap. The CDR3 has 14 residues. The variable domain in full, completed from reference TRBV7-8 and TRBJ1-5, reads GAGVSQSPRYKVAKRGQDVALRCDPISGHVSLFWYQQALGQGPEFLTYFQNEAQLDKSGLPSDRFFAERPEGSVSTLKIQRTQQEDSAVYLCASSLASTNQPQHFGDGTRLSIL.